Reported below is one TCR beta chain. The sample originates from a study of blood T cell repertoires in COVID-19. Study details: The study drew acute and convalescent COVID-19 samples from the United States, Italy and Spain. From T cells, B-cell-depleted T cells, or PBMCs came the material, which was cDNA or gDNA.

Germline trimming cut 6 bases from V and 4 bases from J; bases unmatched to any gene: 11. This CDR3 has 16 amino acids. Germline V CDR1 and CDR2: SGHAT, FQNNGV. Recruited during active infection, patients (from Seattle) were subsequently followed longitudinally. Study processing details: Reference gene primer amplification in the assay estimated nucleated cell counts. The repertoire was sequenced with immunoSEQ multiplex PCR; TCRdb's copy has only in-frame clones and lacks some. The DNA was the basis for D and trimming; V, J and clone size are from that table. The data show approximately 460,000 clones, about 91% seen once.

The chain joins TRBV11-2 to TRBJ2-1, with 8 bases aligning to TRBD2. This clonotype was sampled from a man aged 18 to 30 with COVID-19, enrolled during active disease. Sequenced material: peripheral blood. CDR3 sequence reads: CASRQTGTSLYNEQFF. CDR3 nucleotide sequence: TGTGCCAGCAGACAGACCGGGACTAGTTTATACAATGAGCAGTTCTTC.